These T cell receptor beta chains were read from a single sample in a study of T cells after yellow fever vaccination. TCRdb re-called the 5' RACE reads with MiXCR, one entry per CDR3 protein. The repertoire holds under 90,000 distinct CDR3 sequences, with approximately 7% as singletons. The specimen was CD8+ T cells sorted from PBMCs, collected about 41 days after the first yellow fever vaccination. All receptors derive from a man aged 18 to 30 who received the YFV17D yellow fever vaccine. Each CDR3 is given with its conserved first and last residue. D genes are given only for firm matches. Part of the rows lack a size; the others show once, few, many or a class for expanded clones.

>many|TRBJ2-3|.|TRBV9
TGTGCCAGCAGCGTATGGGGGTCGCGCACAGATACGCAGTATTTT
CASSVWGSRTDTQYF
>.|TRBJ1-1|.|TRBV7-9
TGTGCCAGCAGCTTAGCGCAGGGGCGGGTCACTGAAGCTTTCTTT
CASSLAQGRVTEAFF
>.|TRBJ1-2|.|TRBV7-9
TGTGCCAGCAGCTCCCTCGGACTCCATGGCTACACCTTC
CASSSLGLHGYTF
>few|TRBJ2-1|.|TRBV25-1
TGTGCCAGCAGTGGCGTGAGGGTGACCTACAATGAGCAGTTCTTC
CASSGVRVTYNEQFF
>few|TRBJ2-1|TRBD2|TRBV29-1
TGCAGCGTTGATCCTCGGGGGGTTCGGGACAATGAGCAGTTCTTC
CSVDPRGVRDNEQFF
>many|TRBJ2-5|.|TRBV12-3/TRBV12-4
TGTGCCAGCAGTTCACTATTCCCTCAAGAGACCCAGTACTTC
CASSSLFPQETQYF
>.|TRBJ2-1|TRBD2|TRBV10-2
TGCGCCAGCAGCGCGGGGGGATACAATGAGCAGTTCTTC
CASSAGGYNEQFF
>.|TRBJ1-1|TRBD1|TRBV4-1
TGCGCCAGCAGCCAACCCTACAGGGGGGGGACTGAAGCTTTCTTT
CASSQPYRGGTEAFF
>.|TRBJ1-1|.|TRBV7-2
TGTGCCAGCAGCTTAGTATTCGACTCCGCTGAAGCTTTCTTT
CASSLVFDSAEAFF
>many|TRBJ2-1|.|TRBV4-1
TGCGCCAGCAGCCAAGAGGCCGATGAGAGCTACAATGAGCAGTTCTTC
CASSQEADESYNEQFF
>many|TRBJ2-3|.|TRBV4-1
TGCGCCAGCAGCCAAGACGGCGGGGTCGGAATTACAGATACGCAGTATTTT
CASSQDGGVGITDTQYF
>many|TRBJ1-2|.|TRBV6-5
TGTGCCAGCAGTGGGGGCTATGGCTACACCTTC
CASSGGYGYTF
>.|TRBJ2-2|TRBD2|TRBV4-1
TGCGCCAGCAGCTGGGGGGGGGGACCCGGGGAGCTGTTTTTT
CASSWGGGPGELFF
>.|TRBJ1-2|.|TRBV19
TGTGCCAGTACATTTTCTGAATCTTCTAACTATGGCTACACCTTC
CASTFSESSNYGYTF
>many|TRBJ2-2|.|TRBV5-1
TGCGCCAGCAGCCCGTGGTCCCCCCTTAGCACCGGGGAGCTGTTTTTT
CASSPWSPLSTGELFF
>many|TRBJ2-5|.|TRBV4-3
TGCGCCAGCAGCCAAGATTGGGCCGAGGGAAGGGAGACCCAGTACTTC
CASSQDWAEGRETQYF
>many|TRBJ2-3|TRBD1|TRBV5-4
TGTGCCAGCAGCCCAGGACAGGGCTCAGATACGCAGTATTTT
CASSPGQGSDTQYF
>many|TRBJ1-2|TRBD1|TRBV12-3/TRBV12-4
TGTGCCAGCAGCCCCGGGACAGACTATGGCTACACCTTC
CASSPGTDYGYTF
>many|TRBJ1-1|TRBD1|TRBV5-1
TGCCCCGCTACAAGCGGGACAGAAGAACCAAACACTGAAGCTTTCTTT
CPATSGTEEPNTEAFF
>few|TRBJ1-2|.|TRBV7-9
TGTGCCAGCAGCTTATCCCCTTTCAACTATGGCTACACCTTC
CASSLSPFNYGYTF
>.|TRBJ1-2|TRBD1|TRBV6-5
TGTGCCAGCAGTTATGCAGGGGGCTTCTATGGCTACACCTTC
CASSYAGGFYGYTF
>many|TRBJ2-3|TRBD2|TRBV7-9
TGTGCCAGCAGCTTAGACATAGCGGGGAGCACAGATACGCAGTATTTT
CASSLDIAGSTDTQYF
>.|TRBJ2-2|.|TRBV7-1
TGTGCCATCAGCTCAAGGCTGAACTGTGGGGTGCTGCTTTTT
CAISSRLNCGVLLF
>.|TRBJ2-1|.|TRBV7-3
TGTGCCAGCAGCTTAGGGCCGGGGAATGAGCAGTTCTTC
CASSLGPGNEQFF